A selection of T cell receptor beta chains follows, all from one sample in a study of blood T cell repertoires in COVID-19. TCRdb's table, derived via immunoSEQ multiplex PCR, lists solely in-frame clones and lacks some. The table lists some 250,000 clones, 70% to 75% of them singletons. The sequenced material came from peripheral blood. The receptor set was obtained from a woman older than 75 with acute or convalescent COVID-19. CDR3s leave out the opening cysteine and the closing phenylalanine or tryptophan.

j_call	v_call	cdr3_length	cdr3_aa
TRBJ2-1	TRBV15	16	ATSGKDRGGSLGDEQF
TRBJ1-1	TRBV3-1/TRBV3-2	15	ASSHRRGPGGNTEAF
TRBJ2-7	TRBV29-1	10	SVSERGYEQY
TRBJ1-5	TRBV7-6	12	ASSLFPGLTPQH
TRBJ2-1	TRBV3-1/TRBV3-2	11	ASSPGGLNEQF
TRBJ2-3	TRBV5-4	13	ASSLQGLGGDTQY
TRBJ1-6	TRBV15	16	ATSRDPGRTGGNSPLH
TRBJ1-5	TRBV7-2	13	ASSSPGIANQPQH
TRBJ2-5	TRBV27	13	ASRGSGRPQETQY
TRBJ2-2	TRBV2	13	ASSVDGRGTGELF
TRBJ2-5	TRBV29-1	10	SVEGLEGTQY
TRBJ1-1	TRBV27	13	ASIPWGGSNTEAF
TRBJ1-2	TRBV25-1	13	ASSAGTGGPDGYT
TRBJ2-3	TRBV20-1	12	SASSLAGANTQY
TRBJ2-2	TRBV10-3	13	AISLGLENTGELF
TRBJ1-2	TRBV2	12	ASSEDREIHGYT
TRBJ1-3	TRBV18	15	ASSPPNYHSSGNTIY
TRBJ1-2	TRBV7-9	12	ASSFGPGGYGYT
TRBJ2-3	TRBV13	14	ASSPRPGSRSDTQY
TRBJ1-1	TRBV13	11	ASSSRQTVWSF
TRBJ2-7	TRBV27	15	ASSPAARTSGNYEQY
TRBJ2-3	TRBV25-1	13	ASSSSGKGTDTQY
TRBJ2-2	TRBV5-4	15	ASSLNRGAGDTGELF
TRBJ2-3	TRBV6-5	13	ASSYSDRAGDTQY
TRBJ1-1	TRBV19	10	ASSFLTAEAF
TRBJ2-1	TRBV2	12	ASSGLAGEGEQF
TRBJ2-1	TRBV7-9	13	ASSLVAGGFGEQF
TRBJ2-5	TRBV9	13	ASSVAAGLVETQY
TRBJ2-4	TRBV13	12	ASSERDRANIQY
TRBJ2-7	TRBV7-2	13	ASSLGGQSIYEQY